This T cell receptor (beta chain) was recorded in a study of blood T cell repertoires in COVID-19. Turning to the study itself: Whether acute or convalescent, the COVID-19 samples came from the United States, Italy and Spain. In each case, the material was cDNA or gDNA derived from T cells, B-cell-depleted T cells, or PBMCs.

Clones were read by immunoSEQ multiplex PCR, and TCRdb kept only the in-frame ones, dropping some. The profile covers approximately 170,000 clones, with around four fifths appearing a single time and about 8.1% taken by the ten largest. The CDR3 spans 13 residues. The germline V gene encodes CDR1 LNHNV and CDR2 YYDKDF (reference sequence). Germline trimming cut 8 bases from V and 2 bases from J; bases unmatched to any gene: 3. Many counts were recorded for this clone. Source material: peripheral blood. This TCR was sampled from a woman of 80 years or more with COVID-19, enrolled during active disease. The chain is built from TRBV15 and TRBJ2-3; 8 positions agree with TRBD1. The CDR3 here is CATRQGTTDTQYF. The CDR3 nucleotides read TGTGCCACCCGACAGGGGACCACAGATACGCAGTATTTT.